A single sample gave rise to the 17 T cell receptor beta chains below, sequenced in a study of technical replicates of blood from a handful of donors. Measured with immunoSEQ multiplex PCR; TCRdb has only the in-frame clones, and not every one. The profile shows tens of thousands of clones, 92% of them singletons. The sample was T cells isolated from PBMCs. The receptors originated from a human donor in good health.

This clone was recorded only once. The rearrangement joins TRBV27 to TRBJ1-2; the D gene is possibly TRBD1 (6 bases). The germline V gene encodes CDR1 MNHEY and CDR2 SMNVEV (reference sequence). V was trimmed by 1 base and J by 2 bases, leaving 11 bases between them. The CDR3 covers 15 residues. The CDR3 protein is CASSLYGGSNYGYTF. The CDR3 coding sequence is TGTGCCAGCAGTTTATATGGGGGCTCCAACTATGGCTACACCTTC.

This chain joins TRBV12-5 and TRBJ1-5; D uncertain. The V end lost 4 bases, the J end lost 0 bases, and 7 bases lay between the germline ends. The germline V gene encodes CDR1 LGHNT and CDR2 FRNRAP. There are 14 residues in the CDR3. The CDR3 coding sequence is TGTGCTAGTGGTTCAGGTTATAGCAATCAGCCCCAGCATTTT. It specifies CASGSGYSNQPQHF.

The chain couples TRBV9 to TRBJ1-2; no reliable D call. The CDR3 extends over 15 amino acids. V was cut by 4 bases and J by 0 bases, with 13 bases left in between. Germline CDR1 is SGDLS and CDR2 is YYNGEE. The CDR3 DNA reads TGTGCCAGCAGCCCACTTGTAGATGCTAACTATGGCTACACCTTC. Its protein product is CASSPLVDANYGYTF.

V is TRBV25-1 and J is TRBJ2-3; the D is unclear. Trimming left V 4 bases short and J 5 bases short, with 13 bases between. Germline CDR1 reads MGHDK; CDR2 reads SYGVNS. The CDR3 covers 14 residues. CDR3 amino acids: CASSVGPGRDTQYF. The CDR3 bases are TGTGCCAGCAGTGTTGGGCCAGGCCGAGATACGCAGTATTTT. Combining the CDR3 with reference TRBV25-1 and TRBJ2-3 gives the whole variable domain EADIYQTPRYLVIGTGKKITLECSQTMGHDKMYWYQQDPGMELHLIHYSYGVNSTEKGDLSSESTVSRIRTEHFPLTLESARPSHTSQYLCASSVGPGRDTQYFGPGTRLTVL.

The chain carries TRBV19 and TRBJ1-2; D ambiguous. The CDR3 is made up of 13 amino acids. Germline CDR1 reads LNHDA; CDR2 reads SQIVND (reference sequence). V was trimmed by 7 bases and J by 8 bases, leaving 17 bases between them. The CDR3 region has the DNA TGTGCCAGTAAGGATCGGGGTACCTCCGGCTACACCTTC. This translates into CASKDRGTSGYTF.

The gene calls are TRBV5-1 and TRBJ2-7; 8 bases line up with TRBD1. Germline trimming cut 4 bases from V and 5 bases from J; bases unmatched to any gene: 5. CDR3 length: 13 residues. The V gene's germline CDR1 is SGHRS and CDR2 YFSETQ. The CDR3 region has the DNA TGCGCCAGCAGCGGACAGGGTTACCACGAGCAGTACTTC. It translates to CASSGQGYHEQYF.

The rearrangement uses TRBV2 and TRBJ1-2, with D possibly matching TRBD1 (5 bases). Germline-derived CDR1 and CDR2 are SNHLY and FYNNEI. Trimming left V 2 bases short and J 5 bases short, with 24 bases between. CDR3 length: 18 residues. For the CDR3, the DNA is TGTGCCAGCAGTGAACTTCGAATCGGACCGGGACTGACTTATGGCTACACCTTC. Protein: CASSELRIGPGLTYGYTF.

The chain combines TRBV7-8 with TRBJ2-1, with 7 bases fitting TRBD2. V lost 4 bases, J lost 7 bases, and 7 bases stayed unmatched. The CDR3 runs to 14 residues. The germline CDR1 and CDR2 sequences are SGHVS and FQNEAQ. Here the CDR3 reads CASSWRRESNEQFF. The CDR3 nucleotides read TGTGCCAGCAGCTGGAGGCGGGAGTCTAATGAGCAGTTCTTC.

V is TRBV25-1 and J is TRBJ1-1; D is unclear. Deletions cut 6 bases from V and 6 bases from J, with 14 bases between. The CDR3 consists of 13 residues. Germline loops: CDR1 MGHDK, CDR2 SYGVNS. DNA for the CDR3: TGTGCCAGCAGGTCCCTGCAGGTATCTGAAGCTTTCTTT. Translated: CASRSLQVSEAFF.

The chain combines TRBV6-5 with TRBJ1-2; D uncertain. Between the trimmed V and J ends, which lost 0 bases and 4 bases, there was a span of 12 bases. In germline, CDR1 is MNHEY, CDR2 SVGAGI. CDR3 size: 15 residues. The CDR3 region has the DNA TGTGCCAGCAGTTACTCGGAGGGAGCTGCCTATGGCTACACCTTC. Translated: CASSYSEGAAYGYTF.

This clone is a singleton in its sample. The J gene is TRBJ2-3, the V gene TRBV5-1; maybe TRBD2 (5 bases). Germline V gene data show CDR1 as SGHRS and CDR2 as YFSETQ. CDR3 size: 16 residues. Trimming pared 3 bases from V and 1 base from J, leaving 15 bases between. The CDR3 region is CASSSDWEPRTDTQYF. CDR3 bases: TGCGCCAGCAGCTCGGACTGGGAGCCCCGCACAGATACGCAGTATTTT.

This CDR3 reads CAWSFRGLWTEAFF. CDR3 in DNA: TGTGCCTGGAGCTTCAGGGGTTTGTGGACTGAAGCTTTCTTT. This rearrangement joins TRBV30 to TRBJ1-1; D possibly corresponds to TRBD1 (6 bases). CDR3 size: 14 residues. CDR1 is GTSNPN and CDR2 is SVGIG in the germline V gene (reference sequence). V lost 3 bases, J lost 5 bases, and 16 bases lay in between.

The chain uses TRBV29-1 and TRBJ2-1; unclear D gene. The CDR3 is 13 residues long. The germline gives CDR1 SQVTM, CDR2 ANQGSEA. Trimming left V 3 bases short and J 0 bases short, with 6 bases between. In DNA, the CDR3 is TGCAGCGTTGATCCGAGCTCCTACAATGAGCAGTTCTTC. Translating it yields CSVDPSSYNEQFF.

With respect to this clone: In the same sample, other DNA sequences code for this CDR3. The chain employs TRBV6-6 and TRBJ2-1, with no clear D. The CDR3 totals 11 residues. The V end was cut by 7 bases, the J end by 3 bases, with 4 bases between. Looked up from germline, CDR1 is MNHNY and CDR2 is SVGAGI (reference sequence). The CDR3 bases are TGTGCCAGCACGGGCTACAATGAGCAGTTCTTC. Protein product: CASTGYNEQFF.

Concerning this clone: An end of the junction differs from the germline gene, which may be a read error. The chain carries TRBV10-3 and TRBJ2-7; 11 nucleotides align to TRBD2. This CDR3 is built from 14 residues. Per germline, CDR1 ENHRY and CDR2 SYGVKD. DNA for the CDR3: TGTGCCATCAGTGAGTCCCCGACTAGCGGGACTGTAGACTTC. This codes for CAISESPTSGTVDF.

The V call is TRBV27, the J call TRBJ1-5; possible D gene TRBD1, 6 bases. V was cut by 8 bases and J by 5 bases, with 13 bases left in between. The CDR3 totals 13 residues. CDR1 is MNHEY, CDR2 SMNVEV, per germline (reference sequence). The CDR3 region is CASRDRRDQPQHF. The CDR3 bases are TGTGCCAGCCGTGACAGGCGGGATCAGCCCCAGCATTTT.

CDR3 DNA sequence: TGTGCCAGCAGCGTAACTAGCGGGGGATTAAATGAGCAGTTCTTC. It is translated as CASSVTSGGLNEQFF. This chain links TRBV9 with TRBJ2-1; 11 positions match TRBD2. The V gene's germline CDR1 is SGDLS and CDR2 YYNGEE. The CDR3 contains 15 residues. Trimming took 1 base from V and 7 from J; bases not matched to a gene: 4.